This passage covers 21 T cell receptor beta chains from one sample sequenced in a study of neoadjuvant nivolumab and ipilimumab in lung cancer. Measured with immunoSEQ multiplex PCR; TCRdb has only the in-frame clones, and not every one. This sample carries 44,000 or so clones, around 89% of them seen once, and the ten largest clones take about 4%. This specimen consisted of blood, obtained before neoadjuvant nivolumab, alone or with ipilimumab. These receptors came from an adult with non-small cell lung cancer. Some clones in this sample may be carry-over from other donors' samples.

The chain carries TRBV6-5 and TRBJ2-5; D possibly uses TRBD1 or TRBD2 (5 bases each). The CDR3 extends over 12 amino acids. The germline V and J ends were trimmed by 8 bases and 5 bases, with 12 bases remaining between them. Germline V gives CDR1 MNHEY, CDR2 SVGAGI. The CDR3 region has the DNA TGTGCCAGCCGGGGCTTCGAGGAGACCCAGTACTTC. It yields the protein CASRGFEETQYF.

The chain has TRBV2 and TRBJ2-3; no clear D gene. Trimming left V 6 bases short and J 7 bases short, with 8 bases between. CDR1 and CDR2 from the germline V gene are SNHLY and FYNNEI. This CDR3 comprises 11 residues. The CDR3 loop is CASRETYTQYF. In nucleotides, the CDR3 is TGTGCCAGCAGGGAGACCTATACGCAGTATTTT.

The chain combines TRBV25-1 with TRBJ1-3, with unresolved D. V lost 5 bases to trimming and J lost 3 bases, with 11 bases between them. Germline V gene lookup returns CDR1 MGHDK and CDR2 SYGVNS. This CDR3 contains 14 residues. Here the CDR3 DNA reads TGTGCCAGCAGTCGCCTATCGGGTGGAAACACCATATATTTT. Residues: CASSRLSGGNTIYF.

This chain links TRBV19 with TRBJ2-7; no clear D gene. V was pared by 11 bases and J by 6 bases, with 29 bases between. Germline CDR1 LNHDA, CDR2 SQIVND (reference sequence). The CDR3 is made up of 16 amino acids. The CDR3 loop reads CAPLRRSRTSLAEQYF. CDR3 DNA: TGTGCCCCCCTGAGACGCTCTAGAACCTCACTCGCCGAGCAGTACTTC.

This rearrangement joins TRBV11-3 to TRBJ1-3; D is perhaps TRBD1 (5 bases). Germline CDR1 is SGHNT and CDR2 is YENEEA. Trimming shortened V by 4 bases and J by 3 bases, and 13 bases separated the two germline ends. CDR3 length: 15 residues. Here the CDR3 reads CASSSGGGVGNTIYF. CDR3 DNA sequence: TGTGCCAGCAGCTCAGGCGGGGGTGTTGGAAACACCATATATTTT.

The V call is TRBV5-5, the J call TRBJ2-5; possibly TRBD1 for D (6 bases). From germline, CDR1 is SGHKS and CDR2 YYEKEE (reference sequence). Deletions cut 2 bases from V and 5 bases from J, with 13 bases between. The CDR3 loop spans 14 amino acids. In nucleotides, the CDR3 is TGTGCCAGCAGCTTCCCAGGGGCGCGGGAGACCCAGTACTTC. This codes for CASSFPGARETQYF.

This clone has just a few counts. This chain connects TRBV15 to TRBJ1-1, with D perhaps TRBD1 (5 bases). The CDR3 sequence is 13 residues long. Germline V lookup: CDR1 LNHNV, CDR2 YYDKDF (reference sequence). Trimming pared 5 bases from V and 1 base from J, leaving 8 bases between. The chain's CDR3 is CATSARGNTEAFF. In DNA form, the CDR3 reads TGTGCCACCAGCGCAAGGGGGAACACTGAAGCTTTCTTT.

CDR3 sequence (DNA): TGTGCCAGCAGTGTCCGGGGATTGGATGAAAAACTGTTTTTT. Translating gives CASSVRGLDEKLFF. V and J are TRBV2 and TRBJ1-4, with D hard to call. The CDR3 consists of 14 residues. Germline CDR1 is SNHLY and CDR2 is FYNNEI. The germline V and J ends were trimmed by 4 bases and 6 bases, with 12 bases remaining between them.

This chain uses TRBV5-1 with TRBJ2-1; TRBD1 is a possible D gene (5 bases). Germline-derived CDR1 and CDR2 are SGHRS and YFSETQ. The CDR3 consists of 16 residues. Deletions cut 0 bases from V and 4 bases from J, with 14 bases between. CDR3 loop: CASSLDLQGSYNEQFF. CDR3 sequence (DNA): TGCGCCAGCAGCTTGGATCTCCAGGGTTCATACAATGAGCAGTTCTTC.

This clone showed up just a few times. The chain is built from TRBV6-6 and TRBJ1-1; 8 nucleotides match TRBD1. CDR3 length: 14 amino acids. The germline V gene has CDR1 MNHNY and CDR2 SVGAGI (reference sequence). Unmatched junction bases numbered 5, after V lost 4 bases and J lost 4 bases. The CDR3 loop is CASSSTDRATEAFF. In DNA form, the CDR3 reads TGTGCCAGCAGTTCCACGGACAGGGCCACTGAAGCTTTCTTT.

The chain links TRBV6-5 to TRBJ2-7; the D gene is possibly TRBD1 (6 bases). The V end lost 6 bases, the J end lost 0 bases, and 15 bases lay between the germline ends. From germline, CDR1 is MNHEY and CDR2 SVGAGI. The CDR3 extends over 15 amino acids. This CDR3 is CASRRTGPGSYEQYF. DNA of the CDR3: TGTGCCAGCAGAAGAACAGGGCCGGGCTCCTACGAGCAGTACTTC.

The chain joins TRBV6-5 to TRBJ1-3; 7 nucleotides match TRBD1. CDR1 MNHEY and CDR2 SVGAGI come from the germline V gene. The CDR3 is 15 amino acids. The V gene end was trimmed by 5 bases and the J gene end by 4 bases; junction bases not matched to a gene: 8. This chain's CDR3 is CASSADRVGGNTIYF. The DNA for the CDR3 is TGTGCCAGCAGTGCCGACAGGGTGGGCGGAAACACCATATATTTT.

The chain recombines TRBV9 with TRBJ2-1; 9 nucleotides agree with TRBD1. This CDR3 is built from 15 residues. With V trimmed by 6 bases and J by 5 bases, 9 bases remained unmatched. Germline CDR1 is SGDLS and CDR2 is YYNGEE. The CDR3 sequence: CASNLGDRDDNEQFF. CDR3 nucleotides: TGTGCCAGCAATCTCGGGGACAGGGACGACAATGAGCAGTTCTTC.

The chain joins TRBV7-3 to TRBJ2-2; TRBD2 agrees at 9 bases. Germline V CDR1 and CDR2: SGHTA, FQGTGA. V lost 5 bases and J lost 5; bases outside the gene matches: 12. The CDR3 is 17 residues long. The CDR3 DNA reads TGTGCCAGCAGCCGATCGAGGCGGGAGGGTACGACCGGGGAGCTGTTTTTT. As protein: CASSRSRREGTTGELFF.

V gene TRBV5-1 combines with J gene TRBJ2-1; 10 bases align to TRBD2. The CDR3 consists of 13 residues. Trimming cost V 3 bases and J 10 bases; bases outside gene matches: 4. Germline CDR1 and CDR2: SGHRS and YFSETQ. The CDR3: CASSSISGGEQFF. The CDR3 coding sequence is TGCGCCAGCAGCTCCATTAGCGGGGGGGAGCAGTTCTTC.

The chain recombines TRBV30 with TRBJ2-1, with D hard to call. V was trimmed by 0 bases and J by 2 bases, leaving 11 bases between them. The CDR3 is made up of 15 amino acids. Germline V gene data show CDR1 as GTSNPN and CDR2 as SVGIG (reference sequence). The CDR3: CAWSVHSKAYNEQFF. CDR3 bases: TGTGCCTGGAGTGTACATAGCAAGGCCTACAATGAGCAGTTCTTC.

The chain carries TRBV5-4 and TRBJ2-4; D might be TRBD1 or TRBD2, each matching 6 bases. Trimming cost V 1 base and J 1 base, with 12 bases left between them. CDR1 and CDR2 from the germline V gene are SGHNT and YYREEE (reference sequence). This CDR3 contains 16 residues. CDR3 coding DNA: TGTGCCAGCAGCTTGAGAGGGGGGCTGGCCAAAAACATTCAGTACTTC. Protein: CASSLRGGLAKNIQYF.

This clone was counted between two and nine times. The chain links TRBV6-1 to TRBJ2-7; 7 bases line up with TRBD1. There are 13 residues in the CDR3. Germline V gene data show CDR1 as MNHNS and CDR2 as SASEGT. Unmatched junction bases numbered 4, after V lost 6 bases and J lost 2 bases. This CDR3 reads CASRGTEAYEQYF. CDR3 nucleotides: TGTGCCAGCAGAGGGACAGAAGCCTACGAGCAGTACTTC.

The genes are TRBV18 and TRBJ2-5; perhaps D is TRBD1 or TRBD2 (5 bases each). This CDR3 is 15 amino acids long. V was clipped by 3 bases and J by 2 bases, with 13 bases between them. The germline V gene has CDR1 KGHSH and CDR2 LQKENI. CDR3 region: CASSPAGTAQETQYF. For the CDR3, the DNA is TGTGCCAGCTCACCGGCAGGGACCGCACAAGAGACCCAGTACTTC.

The rearrangement joins TRBV6-5 to TRBJ2-7, with TRBD2 matching 12 bases. Germline CDR1 MNHEY, CDR2 SVGAGI. V gave up 5 bases and J gave up 3 bases; unmatched junction bases: 2. This CDR3 comprises 14 residues. In DNA form, the CDR3 reads TGTGCCAGCAGTCAACTAGCGGGAGGCTACGAGCAGTACTTC. The encoded protein is CASSQLAGGYEQYF.

This clone has just one count. V and J are TRBV10-3 and TRBJ2-7, with 12 bases matching TRBD2. With 10 bases clipped from V and 5 bases from J, the junction kept 3 bases outside the gene matches. Germline lookup yields CDR1 ENHRY and CDR2 SYGVKD. The CDR3 has 12 amino acids. In DNA, the CDR3 is TGTGCCACCGGACTAGCGGGAAACGAGCAGTACTTC. Translating it yields CATGLAGNEQYF.